The 24 T cell receptor beta chains given below trace back to one sample, sequenced in a study of cytomegalovirus exposure and HLA in healthy donors (dated by TCRdb to the late 2010s). Library creation used the immunoSEQ multiplex PCR assay. TCRdb's version of the immuneACCESS table is confined to in-frame rearrangements and falls short of the full clone set. An unresolved V gene accounts for under half of the shortfall where checked; the remainder is of unknown origin. This sample holds 200,000 to 250,000 clones; less than 85% were observed only once. The ten largest clones take up 5.5% to 6.5% of the sample. Sequenced: PBMCs. The receptors originated from a woman under 30 in good health and CMV-seronegative.

This chain joins TRBV25-1 and TRBJ1-4; tentatively, D is TRBD1 (6 bases). This CDR3 spans 15 amino acids. Germline V gives CDR1 MGHDK, CDR2 SYGVNS. V lost 2 bases, J lost 5 bases, and 12 bases lay in between. DNA of the CDR3: TGTGCCAGCAGTGAAGTTGACAGGCAGAATGAAAAACTGTTTTTT. This encodes CASSEVDRQNEKLFF.

This clone was observed a few times. The V call is TRBV5-6, the J call TRBJ2-2, with 9 bases lining up with TRBD1. V lost 5 bases and J lost 4; bases outside the gene matches: 3. Germline V gene sequence: CDR1 SGHDT, CDR2 YYEEEE. The CDR3 totals 14 residues. The CDR3 spells CASRGQGSTGELFF. Written as DNA, the CDR3 is TGTGCCAGCAGGGGACAGGGAAGCACCGGGGAGCTGTTTTTT.

Only a few counts were recorded for this clone. CDR3 amino acids: CASRPTYRGHEQYF. The CDR3, as DNA: TGTGCCAGCAGACCAACCTATCGGGGCCACGAGCAGTACTTC. The V gene is TRBV28, the J gene TRBJ2-7; D tentatively reads TRBD1 or TRBD2 (5 bases each). Trimming stripped 6 bases from V and 5 bases from J, with 17 bases between. Germline CDR1 and CDR2: MDHEN and SYDVKM. There are 14 residues in the CDR3.

The chain uses TRBV28 and TRBJ1-1; TRBD1 might be the D (6 bases). Germline V CDR1 and CDR2: MDHEN, SYDVKM. The germline V and J ends were trimmed by 5 bases and 0 bases, with 10 bases remaining between them. The CDR3 covers 14 residues. The CDR3: CASSTGTLNTEAFF. In DNA form, the CDR3 reads TGTGCCAGCAGTACCGGGACACTGAACACTGAAGCTTTCTTT.

The chain links TRBV5-1 to TRBJ1-2; 9 bases fit TRBD1. Looked up from germline, CDR1 is SGHRS and CDR2 is YFSETQ. The trim removed 4 bases at V and 4 bases at J, leaving 8 bases unmatched. This CDR3 has 15 amino acids. The CDR3 region has the DNA TGCGCCAGCAGCACGGGACAGGGCGAGGGCTATGGCTACACCTTC. Translating it yields CASSTGQGEGYGYTF. Full variable domain (rest looked up from reference TRBV5-1 and TRBJ1-2): KAGVTQTPRYLIKTRGQQVTLSCSPISGHRSVSWYQQTPGQGLQFLFEYFSETQRNKGNFPGRFSGRQFSNSRSEMNVSTLELGDSALYLCASSTGQGEGYGYTFGSGTRLTVV.

CDR3 amino acids: CASSAGGPGGEQYF. CDR3 in DNA: TGTGCCAGCAGCGCCGGCGGGCCTGGGGGCGAGCAGTACTTC. This chain connects TRBV7-3 to TRBJ2-7; either TRBD1 or TRBD2 may fit D (5 bases each). Germline values: CDR1 SGHTA, CDR2 FQGTGA. V was clipped by 5 bases and J by 6 bases, with 17 bases between them. The CDR3 length is 14 residues.

The J gene is TRBJ2-7, the V gene TRBV19, with a weak D call TRBD2 (5 bases). Germline V gives CDR1 LNHDA, CDR2 SQIVND (reference sequence). The CDR3 runs to 13 residues. Trimming stripped 5 bases from V and 0 bases from J, with 8 bases between. CDR3 DNA: TGTGCCAGTAGTGGAGGTCCCTCCTACGAGCAGTACTTC. This gives the protein CASSGGPSYEQYF. The full variable domain, with the rest looked up from reference TRBV19 and TRBJ2-7, is DGGITQSPKYLFRKEGQNVTLSCEQNLNHDAMYWYRQDPGQGLRLIYYSQIVNDFQKGDIAEGYSVSREKKESFPLTVTSAQKNPTAFYLCASSGGPSYEQYFGPGTRLTVT.

V is TRBV7-6 and J is TRBJ2-5; 9 bases agree with TRBD2. The germline CDR1 and CDR2 sequences are SGHVS and FNYEAQ. J lost 4 bases, V lost 5 bases, and 11 bases had no gene match. The CDR3 is made up of 16 amino acids. In DNA form, the CDR3 reads TGTGCCAGCAGCCGGGGGGCAGCGGGAGGCGCAGAGACCCAGTACTTC. Translating it yields CASSRGAAGGAETQYF.

This sequence joins TRBV5-6 and TRBJ1-2, with TRBD1 as a possible D gene (6 bases). Per germline, CDR1 SGHDT and CDR2 YYEEEE. The CDR3 runs 16 residues. V lost 4 bases and J lost 2, with 18 bases in between. As DNA, the CDR3 is TGTGCCAGCAGCATTTTGGGAGACAGGCCGAACTATGGCTACACCTTC. It translates to CASSILGDRPNYGYTF.

The J gene is TRBJ1-1, the V gene TRBV19; D possibly corresponds to TRBD1 (5 bases). V lost 3 bases to trimming and J lost 1 base, with 12 bases between them. Germline values: CDR1 LNHDA, CDR2 SQIVND (reference sequence). The CDR3 runs 15 residues. The CDR3 region is CASSMGDWWNTEAFF. As DNA, the CDR3 is TGTGCCAGTAGTATGGGGGACTGGTGGAACACTGAAGCTTTCTTT.

The rearrangement joins TRBV2 to TRBJ1-2; the match to TRBD1 covers 9 bases. The CDR3 spans 14 residues. Germline values: CDR1 SNHLY, CDR2 FYNNEI. Trimming cost V 5 bases and J 0 bases; bases outside gene matches: 1. CDR3 sequence (DNA): TGTGCCAGCAGTAGACAGGGGGCTAACTATGGCTACACCTTC. This sequence encodes CASSRQGANYGYTF. Complete variable domain (other parts from reference TRBV2 and TRBJ1-2): EPEVTQTPSHQVTQMGQEVILRCVPISNHLYFYWYRQILGQKVEFLVSFYNNEISEKSEIFDDQFSVERPDGSNFTLKIRSTKLEDSAMYFCASSRQGANYGYTFGSGTRLTVV.

The chain has TRBV9 and TRBJ2-3; D perhaps matches TRBD2 (5 bases). The CDR3 length is 15 residues. The germline V gene encodes CDR1 SGDLS and CDR2 YYNGEE. V was pared by 4 bases and J by 4 bases, with 16 bases between. CDR3 DNA: TGTGCCAGCAGCATGTGGGATGAGGGCGCAGATACGCAGTATTTT. Translation: CASSMWDEGADTQYF. Full variable domain (missing parts from reference TRBV9 and TRBJ2-3): DSGVTQTPKHLITATGQRVTLRCSPRSGDLSVYWYQQSLDQGLQFLIQYYNGEERAKGNILERFSAQQFPDLHSELNLSSLELGDSALYFCASSMWDEGADTQYFGPGTRLTVL.

CDR3 sequence reads: CASRGVSPEQFF. CDR3 sequence (DNA): TGCGCCAGCAGGGGGGTCAGCCCCGAGCAGTTCTTC. V usage is TRBV4-1 and J usage is TRBJ2-1; D possibly matches TRBD1 or TRBD2 (5 bases each). The germline V gene encodes CDR1 MGHRA and CDR2 YSYEKL. The CDR3 covers 12 residues. The V end was cut by 6 bases, the J end by 10 bases, with 13 bases between.

The V call is TRBV28, the J call TRBJ2-7; a weak D match, TRBD1 (7 bases). Germline CDR1 reads MDHEN; CDR2 reads SYDVKM. This CDR3 comprises 15 residues. Deletions cut 5 bases from V and 2 bases from J, with 16 bases between. CDR3 residues: CASSHGGTETYEQYF. As DNA, the CDR3 is TGTGCCAGCAGTCATGGGGGGACAGAGACCTACGAGCAGTACTTC.

This clone was detected only a few times. V and J are TRBV13 and TRBJ2-7; D may be TRBD2 (6 bases). The CDR3 is 15 residues long. The germline V and J ends were trimmed by 1 base and 6 bases, with 16 bases remaining between them. Germline CDR1 PRHDT, CDR2 FYEKMQ (reference sequence). CDR3 sequence reads: CASSLARDWGREQYF. The CDR3 DNA is TGTGCCAGCAGCTTAGCCCGGGACTGGGGCCGCGAGCAGTACTTC.

In its sample, this clone was seen a few times. The V and J genes are TRBV7-5 and TRBJ1-5; no DNA check was done on the table's D call, TRBD1. TRBV7-5 is shown as a pseudogene. CDR3 size: 16 residues. CDR3 nucleotide sequence: TGTGTCAGAAGACCTAGGGGGTACCGCCCTTTGGGGCCCCAGCATTTT. Protein product: CVRRPRGYRPLGPQHF.

The rearrangement uses TRBV2 and TRBJ1-4, with 8 bases fitting TRBD1. The CDR3 is 15 amino acids. Germline trimming cut 5 bases from V and 3 bases from J; bases unmatched to any gene: 5. Germline V gene data show CDR1 as SNHLY and CDR2 as FYNNEI. The CDR3 region is CASSNYRGSNEKLFF. The CDR3 coding sequence is TGTGCCAGCAGTAATTACAGGGGGTCTAATGAAAAACTGTTTTTT.

This sequence joins TRBV5-1 and TRBJ2-2; D is unclear. This CDR3 comprises 11 residues. V dropped 6 bases and J dropped 6 bases, with 6 bases sitting between them. Germline loops: CDR1 SGHRS, CDR2 YFSETQ. The CDR3 spells CASNLSGELFF. CDR3 DNA: TGCGCCAGCAATCTTTCCGGGGAGCTGTTTTTT.

This clone has only a few counts. The V call is TRBV19, the J call TRBJ1-3; weak D call: TRBD1 (5 bases). CDR3 length: 16 amino acids. V lost 8 bases and J 0 bases, leaving 17 bases between the germline ends. CDR1 and CDR2 (germline): LNHDA, SQIVND (reference sequence). The CDR3 DNA is TGTGCCAGTGGGTTCCTCGACAGCCTCTCTGGAAACACCATATATTTT. It codes for CASGFLDSLSGNTIYF.

V and J are TRBV28 and TRBJ1-3, with unresolved D. The germline CDR1 and CDR2 sequences are MDHEN and SYDVKM. The CDR3 consists of 14 residues. Between the trimmed V and J ends, which lost 7 bases and 4 bases, there was a span of 14 bases. This chain's CDR3 is CASTSRVGGNTIYF. For the CDR3, the DNA is TGTGCCAGCACTTCCCGGGTTGGCGGAAACACCATATATTTT.

The chain carries TRBV28 and TRBJ1-1; 9 nucleotides align to TRBD1. The trim removed 4 bases at V and 5 bases at J, leaving 5 bases unmatched. Germline assignment: CDR1 MDHEN and CDR2 SYDVKM. The CDR3 spans 14 residues. The CDR3 loop reads CASSWMTGGTEAFF. DNA of the CDR3: TGTGCCAGCAGTTGGATGACAGGGGGGACTGAAGCTTTCTTT.

The CDR3 DNA follows: TGTGCCACCTCCCGGGCTGGGAGCTCCTACAATGAGCAGTTCTTC. Residues: CATSRAGSSYNEQFF. The chain recombines TRBV6-4 with TRBJ2-1, with D possibly being TRBD2 (5 bases). The CDR3 runs 15 residues. V lost 10 bases to trimming and J lost 0 bases, with 16 bases between them. Germline assignment: CDR1 MRHNA and CDR2 SNTAGT.

The chain combines TRBV28 with TRBJ1-5; a possible D gene is TRBD1 (5 bases). This CDR3 contains 15 residues. Germline CDR1 is MDHEN and CDR2 is SYDVKM. V gave up 6 bases and J gave up 2 bases, with 14 bases separating them. The CDR3 DNA reads TGTGCCAGCAGGCCCTTGGGGGAGGGCAATCAGCCCCAGCATTTT. Its translation: CASRPLGEGNQPQHF.

V is TRBV5-4 and J is TRBJ2-3; D uncertain. Per the germline V gene, CDR1 is SGHNT and CDR2 is YYREEE (reference sequence). CDR3 length: 13 residues. V was cut by 4 bases and J by 2 bases, with 8 bases left in between. The CDR3 DNA reads TGTGCCAGCAGCCCAATCCACACAGATACGCAGTATTTT. As protein: CASSPIHTDTQYF.